This TCR beta chain stems from a study of T cell responses to AZD1222 COVID-19 vaccine. TCRdb keeps only in-frame clones here, not all; method: immunoSEQ multiplex PCR. The sample has 99,000 or so clones, over 75% seen once. Trimming took off 3 bases at V and 0 bases at J, with 14 bases between the two ends. CDR3 size: 16 residues. Germline-derived CDR1 and CDR2 are SNHLY and FYNNEI. The sequence was collected from an adult in good health. The chain links TRBV2 to TRBJ2-5; D is unresolved. Here the sequenced sample was peripheral blood, taken on day 0 of AZD1222 vaccination. The DNA of the CDR3 is TGTGCCAGCAGTGAGCAAGGCCCTTCGTACCAAGAGACCCAGTACTTC. Its protein product is CASSEQGPSYQETQYF.